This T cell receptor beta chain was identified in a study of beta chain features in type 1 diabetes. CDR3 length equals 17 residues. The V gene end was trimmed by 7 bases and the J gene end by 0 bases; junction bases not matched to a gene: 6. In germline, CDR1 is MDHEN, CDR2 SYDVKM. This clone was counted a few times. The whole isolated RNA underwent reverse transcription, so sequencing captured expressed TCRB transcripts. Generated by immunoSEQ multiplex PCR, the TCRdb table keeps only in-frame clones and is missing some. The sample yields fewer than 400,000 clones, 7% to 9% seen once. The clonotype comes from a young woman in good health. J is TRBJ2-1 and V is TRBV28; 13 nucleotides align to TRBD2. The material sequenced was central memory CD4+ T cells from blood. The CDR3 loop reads CASIGLAGADSYNEQFF. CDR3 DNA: TGTGCCAGCATCGGACTAGCGGGAGCGGACTCCTACAATGAGCAGTTCTTC.